The 29 T cell receptor beta chains given below trace back to one sample, sequenced in a study of beta chain features in type 1 diabetes. What was sequenced were expressed TCRB transcripts, since all of the isolated RNA had been reverse transcribed. Some clones are missing from TCRdb's copy, which holds only in-frame ones; the method was immunoSEQ multiplex PCR. The table shows a few hundred thousand clones, with about 13% occurring only once. These TCRs are of unknown antigen specificity. Study-wide results and limits: All four CD4+ subsets of Type 1 diabetes patients contained TCRB CDR3s that were moderately but significantly shorter.

Sequenced input: naive CD4+ T cells from blood. These receptors were collected from a woman under 30 with type 1 diabetes.

The chain employs TRBV6-6 and TRBJ2-1; 8 positions agree with TRBD2. Per the germline V gene, CDR1 is MNHNY and CDR2 is SVGAGI (reference sequence). The CDR3 length is 16 residues. V lost 2 bases and J lost 8; bases outside the gene matches: 11. The CDR3: CASSYLSGTAGDEQFF. The CDR3 DNA follows: TGTGCCAGCAGTTACCTTAGCGGGACGGCAGGCGATGAGCAGTTCTTC.

This clone was found a few times. The V call is TRBV9, the J call TRBJ1-2; D ambiguous. Trimming took 4 bases from V and 5 from J, leaving 15 bases between them. The CDR3 totals 14 residues. Germline loops: CDR1 SGDLS, CDR2 YYNGEE. This CDR3 is CASSFGPSIYGYTF. CDR3 DNA: TGTGCCAGCAGCTTCGGCCCTAGTATATATGGCTACACCTTC. The full variable domain, in which reference TRBV9 and TRBJ1-2 provide the parts outside the CDR3, is DSGVTQTPKHLITATGQRVTLRCSPRSGDLSVYWYQQSLDQGLQFLIQYYNGEERAKGNILERFSAQQFPDLHSELNLSSLELGDSALYFCASSFGPSIYGYTFGSGTRLTVV.

CDR3 sequence reads: CALDYRGGQETQYF. The DNA for the CDR3 is TGTGCCTTGGACTACAGGGGAGGACAAGAGACCCAGTACTTC. This chain uses TRBV30 with TRBJ2-5; weak D call: TRBD1 (7 bases). Per germline, CDR1 GTSNPN and CDR2 SVGIG (reference sequence). The CDR3 has 14 amino acids. Deletions cut 7 bases from V and 2 bases from J, with 17 bases between.

This chain links TRBV7-9 with TRBJ2-2, with 8 bases matching TRBD2. The germline V gene encodes CDR1 SEHNR and CDR2 FQNEAQ (reference sequence). The CDR3 consists of 16 residues. Germline trimming cut 5 bases from V and 3 bases from J; bases unmatched to any gene: 8. The CDR3 loop is CASSPRTSRDTGELFF. The CDR3 nucleotides read TGTGCCAGCAGCCCCCGGACTAGCCGTGACACCGGGGAGCTGTTTTTT.

The chain employs TRBV4-3 and TRBJ2-3; 15 nucleotides agree with TRBD2. CDR1 LGHNA and CDR2 YSLEER come from the germline V gene. Losses at the gene ends were 4 bases for V and 6 bases for J; bases not matched to a gene: 2. The CDR3 covers 15 residues. The CDR3 loop reads CASSLGTSGRDTQYF. CDR3 bases: TGCGCCAGCAGCCTCGGGACTAGCGGGAGGGATACGCAGTATTTT.

This clone occurred once. The chain employs TRBV5-1 and TRBJ1-1, with TRBD1 matching 11 bases. This CDR3 comprises 16 residues. Germline CDR1 SGHRS, CDR2 YFSETQ. The J segment lost 5 bases and the V segment lost 0 bases, leaving 6 bases of the junction unmatched. In nucleotides, the CDR3 is TGCGCCAGCAGCTTGGGGACAGGGGGCGGAAAAACTGAAGCTTTCTTT. It yields the protein CASSLGTGGGKTEAFF. The complete variable domain, with remaining parts taken from reference TRBV5-1 and TRBJ1-1, reads KAGVTQTPRYLIKTRGQQVTLSCSPISGHRSVSWYQQTPGQGLQFLFEYFSETQRNKGNFPGRFSGRQFSNSRSEMNVSTLELGDSALYLCASSLGTGGGKTEAFFGQGTRLTVV.

Comments on this clone: The same CDR3 also results from other DNA sequences found in this sample. This chain connects TRBV6-6 to TRBJ2-7; TRBD2 matches at 14 bases. This CDR3 comprises 16 residues. Losses at the gene ends were 2 bases for V and 3 bases for J; bases not matched to a gene: 3. Germline CDR1 and CDR2: MNHNY and SVGAGI (reference sequence). The CDR3 DNA reads as TGTGCCAGCAGTTACAGCGGGACTAGCGGGAGCTACGAGCAGTACTTC. Its protein is CASSYSGTSGSYEQYF.

The J gene is TRBJ2-3, the V gene TRBV9; TRBD1 is a possible D gene (5 bases). There are 17 residues in the CDR3. The V end lost 0 bases, the J end lost 0 bases, and 14 bases lay between the germline ends. CDR1 and CDR2 from the germline V gene are SGDLS and YYNGEE. CDR3 sequence: CASSVAPTGHSTDTQYF. The DNA for the CDR3 is TGTGCCAGCAGCGTAGCCCCCACAGGCCATAGCACAGATACGCAGTATTTT.

The chain combines TRBV4-1 with TRBJ2-7, with TRBD2 matching over 7 bases. V lost 1 base and J lost 3; bases outside the gene matches: 3. Germline V gene lookup returns CDR1 MGHRA and CDR2 YSYEKL. This CDR3 spans 14 amino acids. DNA for the CDR3: TGCGCCAGCAGCCAAGGGGGCGGGGGCTACGAGCAGTACTTC. Amino acids: CASSQGGGGYEQYF.

This chain links TRBV4-2 with TRBJ1-1; D is uncertain. Germline CDR1 and CDR2: LGHNA and YNFKEQ. The CDR3 totals 16 residues. The ends were cut back, 0 bases at V and 7 bases at J, with 18 bases in the middle. The CDR3 reads CASSQEQHPAGYEAFF. The CDR3 DNA is TGTGCCAGCAGCCAAGAGCAACACCCGGCGGGCTATGAAGCTTTCTTT.

The V gene is TRBV4-2, the J gene TRBJ1-4; TRBD1 is a possible D gene (6 bases). Trimming took off 0 bases at V and 2 bases at J, with 10 bases between the two ends. The CDR3 runs to 16 residues. Germline V gene lookup returns CDR1 LGHNA and CDR2 YNFKEQ. This chain's CDR3 is CASSQEGAGTNEKLFF. CDR3 DNA: TGTGCCAGCAGCCAAGAGGGGGCAGGGACTAATGAAAAACTGTTTTTT.

This chain uses TRBV7-2 with TRBJ1-2; D call uncertain. The germline V gene has CDR1 SGHTA and CDR2 FQGNSA. The CDR3 runs to 18 residues. The CDR3 region is CASRVKEDILLTIPGYTF. The DNA of the CDR3 is TGTGCTTCTCGGGTGAAGGAGGATATATTACTAACTATCCCGGGCTACACCTTC.

This rearrangement joins TRBV7-2 to TRBJ1-1; D not resolved. Germline CDR1 reads SGHTA; CDR2 reads FQGNSA. This CDR3 is built from 13 residues. V shed 2 bases and J shed 8 bases, with 12 bases lying between them. CDR3 in amino acids: CASSLRGGREAFF. The CDR3 coding sequence is TGTGCCAGCAGCTTACGAGGTGGCCGGGAAGCTTTCTTT.

V is TRBV5-6 and J is TRBJ2-7; D is uncertain. The CDR3 runs to 13 residues. CDR1 and CDR2 from the germline V gene are SGHDT and YYEEEE. Trimming took 1 base from V and 4 from J, leaving 9 bases between them. DNA for the CDR3: TGTGCCAGCAGCTTGTCGGGTCAGTACGAGCAGTACGTC. Protein sequence: CASSLSGQYEQYV.

The V gene is TRBV7-3, the J gene TRBJ2-3; tentative D call: TRBD2 (5 bases). V was clipped by 0 bases and J by 1 base, with 8 bases between them. The germline V gene has CDR1 SGHTA and CDR2 FQGTGA. CDR3 length: 15 residues. The CDR3 DNA sequence: TGTGCCAGCAGCTTAACGTTCGGGGGCACAGATACGCAGTATTTT. Its protein product is CASSLTFGGTDTQYF. Combining the CDR3 with reference TRBV7-3 and TRBJ2-3 gives the whole variable domain GAGVSQTPSNKVTEKGKYVELRCDPISGHTALYWYRQSLGQGPEFLIYFQGTGAADDSGLPNDRFFAVRPEGSVSTLKIQRTERGDSAVYLCASSLTFGGTDTQYFGPGTRLTVL.

This clone was picked up a small number of times. The chain joins TRBV29-1 to TRBJ2-1; 12 bases are shared with TRBD2. This CDR3 region has 13 residues. With 5 bases clipped from V and 5 bases from J, the junction kept 1 base outside the gene matches. Germline V lookup: CDR1 SQVTM, CDR2 ANQGSEA. The CDR3 is CSVLAGGDNEQFF. The DNA for the CDR3 is TGCAGCGTTCTAGCGGGAGGGGACAATGAGCAGTTCTTC.

This clone occurred a few times. The chain links TRBV4-3 to TRBJ1-2; 12 bases match TRBD1. Trimming took 0 bases from V and 5 from J; bases not matched to a gene: 4. There are 16 residues in the CDR3. Germline loops: CDR1 LGHNA, CDR2 YSLEER. Written as DNA, the CDR3 is TGCGCCAGCAGCCAAGACCCGGGACAGGGGGCATATGGCTACACCTTC. This encodes CASSQDPGQGAYGYTF.

This clone was recorded a few times. The chain has TRBV15 and TRBJ1-1; D may be TRBD1 (6 bases). Germline V CDR1 and CDR2: LNHNV, YYDKDF (reference sequence). Trimming pared 1 base from V and 0 bases from J, leaving 15 bases between. The CDR3 is 17 amino acids. The CDR3 bases are TGTGCCACCAGCAGAGCTCCCCCACAGGGAATGAACACTGAAGCTTTCTTT. It yields the protein CATSRAPPQGMNTEAFF.

This chain connects TRBV28 to TRBJ1-5; tentative D call: TRBD1 (6 bases). This CDR3 has 14 amino acids. Germline loops: CDR1 MDHEN, CDR2 SYDVKM. V lost 7 bases and J lost 6, with 16 bases in between. In DNA form, the CDR3 reads TGTGCCAGCATTCTCGGGGGGGCTGGTCAGCCCCAGCATTTT. Its protein product is CASILGGAGQPQHF.

V is TRBV6-6 and J is TRBJ2-1; 7 bases are a match to TRBD2. This CDR3 is 13 amino acids long. CDR1 and CDR2 (germline): MNHNY, SVGAGI (reference sequence). The junction had 3 bases not matched to a gene; V was cut back by 6 bases and J by 4 bases. Written as DNA, the CDR3 is TGTGCCAGCAGAGCGGGAACATACAATGAGCAGTTCTTC. It is translated as CASRAGTYNEQFF.

The J gene is TRBJ2-6, the V gene TRBV29-1; D remains ambiguous. Germline V gene sequence: CDR1 SQVTM, CDR2 ANQGSEA. The CDR3 spans 12 residues. Trimming removed 4 bases at V and 10 bases at J, with 11 bases between. CDR3 residues: CSVGDPSNVLTF. The CDR3 DNA follows: TGCAGCGTTGGAGACCCCTCGAACGTCCTGACTTTC.

There are a few counts of this clone. The chain couples TRBV19 to TRBJ2-1; 9 nucleotides agree with TRBD2. Germline lookup yields CDR1 LNHDA and CDR2 SQIVND (reference sequence). This CDR3 comprises 17 residues. After removal of 6 bases from V and 3 bases from J, the junction contained 12 bases not matched to a gene. The CDR3 loop is CASRHTKTSGHYNEQFF. CDR3 bases: TGTGCCAGTAGACACACGAAGACTAGCGGCCACTACAATGAGCAGTTCTTC.

The chain uses TRBV30 and TRBJ2-3; possible D gene TRBD1, 6 bases. Germline CDR1 and CDR2: GTSNPN and SVGIG (reference sequence). Trimming cost V 2 bases and J 2 bases, with 11 bases left between them. The CDR3 contains 14 residues. CDR3 coding DNA: TGTGCCTGGAGTAAAGGGACACACACAGATACGCAGTATTTT. Its translation is CAWSKGTHTDTQYF.

This clone has only a few counts. The V call is TRBV27, the J call TRBJ2-2, with a weak D call TRBD1 (6 bases). The CDR3 length is 14 residues. In germline, CDR1 is MNHEY, CDR2 SMNVEV (reference sequence). V lost 8 bases, J lost 3 bases, and 13 bases lay in between. This chain's CDR3 is CASGQGFYTGELFF. CDR3 coding DNA: TGTGCCAGCGGCCAGGGGTTTTACACCGGGGAGCTGTTTTTT.

The chain is built from TRBV6-5 and TRBJ1-5, with TRBD1 matching over 12 bases. With V trimmed by 4 bases and J by 5 bases, 3 bases remained unmatched. This CDR3 comprises 15 residues. Germline CDR1 is MNHEY and CDR2 is SVGAGI. CDR3 nucleotides: TGTGCCAGCAGTTCGGGACAGGGGGCATATCAGCCCCAGCATTTT. Protein: CASSSGQGAYQPQHF.

Only a few counts were recorded for this clone. This chain connects TRBV2 to TRBJ2-1; weak D call: TRBD2 (6 bases). The CDR3 runs to 14 residues. Germline assignment: CDR1 SNHLY and CDR2 FYNNEI. V was pared by 7 bases and J by 2 bases, with 12 bases between. CDR3 sequence reads: CASTGRDAYNEQFF. For the CDR3, the DNA is TGTGCCAGCACGGGGCGGGACGCCTACAATGAGCAGTTCTTC.

This clone was picked up a small number of times. The chain recombines TRBV6-1 with TRBJ2-7, with D possibly being TRBD2 (7 bases). The CDR3 is 14 residues long. V was trimmed by 6 bases and J by 6 bases, leaving 18 bases between them. CDR1 and CDR2 from the germline V gene are MNHNS and SASEGT. CDR3 protein: CASSRRSGGSEQYF. The CDR3 nucleotides read TGTGCCAGCAGCCGAAGGTCGGGGGGCAGCGAGCAGTACTTC.

Only a few counts were recorded for this clone. This chain's CDR3 is CASTVPQGAAGYTF. In DNA, the CDR3 is TGTGCCAGCACCGTACCACAGGGGGCGGCGGGCTACACCTTC. The gene calls are TRBV28 and TRBJ1-2; 9 nucleotides line up with TRBD1. The V and J ends lost 7 bases and 8 bases, in that order; junction bases with no gene match: 11. The CDR3 covers 14 residues. Germline CDR1 and CDR2: MDHEN and SYDVKM.

As regards this clone: This sample includes further DNA sequences coding for the same CDR3. The V and J genes are TRBV7-2 and TRBJ2-1; D may be TRBD2 (5 bases). The germline V gene has CDR1 SGHTA and CDR2 FQGNSA. Trimming took off 0 bases at V and 0 bases at J, with 6 bases between the two ends. The CDR3 has 15 amino acids. The CDR3 loop reads CASSLAGVSYNEQFF. The CDR3 nucleotides read TGTGCCAGCAGCTTAGCGGGAGTCTCCTACAATGAGCAGTTCTTC.